The 27 T cell receptor beta chains below all came from one sample that was sequenced in a study of T cells in Graves' hyperthyroidism and ophthalmopathy. Amplification of TCR beta CDR3 regions was performed using RNA transcripts as template. HTBI primers were employed in a first-round RT-PCR of the TCR CDR3. Via MiXCR, TCRdb re-called the multiplex PCR reads, giving one row per CDR3 protein. The table has 700,000 to 850,000 distinct CDR3 sequences, approximately 36% seen once; the top ten hold 31%. What was sequenced was blood. These receptors all stem from a woman between 35 and 50 years old with Graves' hyperthyroidism.

This chain joins TRBV4-1 and TRBJ1-5; the D gene is possibly TRBD1 (6 bases). Germline loops: CDR1 MGHRA, CDR2 YSYEKL. The CDR3 totals 12 residues. Trimming took 1 base from V and 9 from J, leaving 7 bases between them. The CDR3 region is CASSQVGGPQHF. In DNA form, the CDR3 reads TGCGCCAGCAGCCAAGTAGGGGGGCCCCAGCATTTT.

This clonotype was seen repeatedly, ten times or more. The chain recombines TRBV9 with TRBJ1-1; D remains unclear. The CDR3 sequence is 12 residues long. Germline CDR1 and CDR2: SGDLS and YYNGEE. The germline V and J ends were trimmed by 7 bases and 4 bases, with 11 bases remaining between them. The CDR3 DNA sequence: TGTGCCAGCGCGCCTCTGGGCACTGAAGCTTTCTTT. Translated, it gives CASAPLGTEAFF.

This clonotype was counted ten times or more. The chain links TRBV25-1 to TRBJ1-3; maybe TRBD1 (6 bases). The CDR3 runs to 15 residues. Germline V gives CDR1 MGHDK, CDR2 SYGVNS. Trimming cost V 2 bases and J 2 bases, with 10 bases left between them. The CDR3 reads CASSEAGAAGNTIYF. For the CDR3, the DNA is TGTGCCAGCAGTGAAGCAGGGGCCGCTGGAAACACCATATATTTT.

V and J are TRBV10-3 and TRBJ1-4, with 7 bases fitting TRBD1. In germline, CDR1 is ENHRY, CDR2 SYGVKD. This CDR3 is 16 amino acids long. With 6 bases clipped from V and 8 bases from J, the junction kept 15 bases outside the gene matches. The CDR3 nucleotides read TGTGCCATCAGGGATACGGACAGGTTAATAAGGGAAAAACTGTTTTTT. Encoded protein: CAIRDTDRLIREKLFF.

V usage is TRBV2 and J usage is TRBJ1-4; D unclear. In germline, CDR1 is SNHLY, CDR2 FYNNEI. The V end lost 6 bases, the J end lost 6 bases, and 14 bases lay between the germline ends. The CDR3 is 14 residues long. The CDR3 here is CASRGRATDEKLFF. The CDR3 region has the DNA TGTGCCAGCAGGGGTCGGGCGACGGATGAAAAACTGTTTTTT.

This clonotype was seen ten or more times. Here the CDR3 reads CASSLVPPYGYTF. The CDR3 nucleotides are TGTGCCAGTAGCCTCGTTCCGCCCTATGGCTACACCTTC. This chain joins TRBV19 and TRBJ1-2; D is unresolved. The CDR3 loop spans 13 amino acids. Trimming stripped 6 bases from V and 4 bases from J, with 12 bases between. The germline CDR1 and CDR2 sequences are LNHDA and SQIVND (reference sequence). Looking up the rest from reference TRBV19 and TRBJ1-2 gives the full variable domain: DGGITQSPKYLFRKEGQNVTLSCEQNLNHDAMYWYRQDPGQGLRLIYYSQIVNDFQKGDIAEGYSVSREKKESFPLTVTSAQKNPTAFYLCASSLVPPYGYTFGSGTRLTVV.

J is TRBJ1-1 and V is TRBV5-6; D call uncertain. This CDR3 is built from 17 residues. Germline V gene sequence: CDR1 SGHDT, CDR2 YYEEEE. V shed 10 bases and J shed 0 bases, with 25 bases lying between them. The CDR3 here is CAWSPPRSVMMNTEAFF. CDR3 in DNA: TGTGCCTGGAGTCCTCCCCGCTCCGTTATGATGAACACTGAAGCTTTCTTT. The full variable domain, with the rest looked up from reference TRBV5-6 and TRBJ1-1, is DAGVTQSPTHLIKTRGQQVTLRCSPKSGHDTVSWYQQALGQGPQFIFQYYEEEERQRGNFPDRFSGHQFPNYSSELNVNALLLGDSALYLCAWSPPRSVMMNTEAFFGQGTRLTVV.

The CDR3 nucleotides are TGTGCCAGCAGGGCCGCAGATACGCAGTATTTT. Encoded protein: CASRAADTQYF. This chain connects TRBV7-2 to TRBJ2-3; D is undetermined. The CDR3 is 11 residues long. The germline V gene encodes CDR1 SGHTA and CDR2 FQGNSA. V was cut by 6 bases and J by 4 bases, with 5 bases left in between.

This clonotype was observed once. This clone may be a read error of a much larger clone one base away. This sequence joins TRBV7-9 and TRBJ1-2; no firm D call. CDR3 size: 13 residues. Looked up from germline, CDR1 is SEHNR and CDR2 is FQNEAQ (reference sequence). The DNA for the CDR3 is TGTGTCAGCAGCTTAGCCCCCCTTAATGGCTACACCTTC. This sequence encodes CVSSLAPLNGYTF. Using reference TRBV7-9 and TRBJ1-2 for the parts outside the CDR3, the full variable domain is DTGVSQNPRHKITKRGQNVTFRCDPISEHNRLYWYRQTLGQGPEFLTYFQNEAQLEKSRLLSDRFSAERPKGSFSTLEIQRTEQGDSAMYLCVSSLAPLNGYTFGSGTRLTVV.

With regard to this clonotype: A much larger clone differs from this one at a single base, so this may be a read error. This rearrangement joins TRBV20-1 to TRBJ2-7; no clear D. Germline V CDR1 and CDR2: DFQATT, SNEGSKA (reference sequence). The length of the CDR3 is 15 residues. CDR3 amino acids: CSARVWQVNSYDQYF. The CDR3 coding sequence is TGCAGTGCTAGGGTTTGGCAGGTAAACTCCTACGATCAGTACTTC.

This chain joins TRBV4-2 and TRBJ1-2; no clear D. V lost 0 bases and J lost 4, with 12 bases in between. The CDR3 loop spans 15 amino acids. CDR1 and CDR2 from the germline V gene are LGHNA and YNFKEQ. In DNA, the CDR3 is TGTGCCAGCAGCCAAGATCGTCTGCTCATCTATGGCTACACCTTC. Translated, it gives CASSQDRLLIYGYTF.

The J gene is TRBJ2-7, the V gene TRBV20-1, with TRBD2 identical over 7 bases. CDR1 DFQATT and CDR2 SNEGSKA come from the germline V gene (reference sequence). Trimming took 2 bases from V and 9 from J; bases not matched to a gene: 10. CDR3 size: 13 residues. The DNA for the CDR3 is TGCAGTGCTAGATTCAGGGAGGGAGATACGCAGTACTTC. This gives the protein CSARFREGDTQYF.

On this clonotype itself: One end of the junction does not line up with germline, which may come from a read error. The chain carries TRBV6-2 or TRBV6-3 and TRBJ1-1; TRBD1 matches at 7 bases. Germline loops: CDR1 MNHEY, CDR2 SVGEGT. The CDR3 is 15 amino acids. For the CDR3, the DNA is TGTGCCAGCAGTTGGGGAGGGGGCATGAACGCTGAAGCTTTCTTT. It yields the protein CASSWGGGMNAEAFF.

The sample holds many counts of this clonotype. This chain joins TRBV7-3 and TRBJ2-7; D call uncertain. Looked up from germline, CDR1 is SGHTA and CDR2 is FQGTGA. The V end was cut by 2 bases, the J end by 3 bases, with 8 bases between. This CDR3 is built from 13 residues. The chain's CDR3 is CASSLQHSYEQYF. In nucleotides, the CDR3 is TGTGCCAGCAGCTTACAACACAGCTACGAGCAGTACTTC.

This clonotype came up many times. CDR3: CASRRGRGDSGANVLTF. Here the CDR3 DNA reads TGTGCCAGCAGACGAGGACGGGGGGACTCTGGGGCCAACGTCCTGACTTTC. The chain carries TRBV11-2 and TRBJ2-6; 7 nucleotides align to TRBD2. This CDR3 region has 17 residues. V trimming: 6 bases; J trimming: 0 bases; junction bases outside the gene matches: 8. The germline V gene has CDR1 SGHAT and CDR2 FQNNGV.

In its sample, this clonotype was seen many times. The gene calls are TRBV25-1 and TRBJ2-5; TRBD1 is a possible D gene (5 bases). With 3 bases removed from V and 1 base from J, the gap between germline ends came to 12 bases. The CDR3 has 15 amino acids. The germline gives CDR1 MGHDK, CDR2 SYGVNS. CDR3 protein: CASSDQRQLQETQYF. The CDR3 DNA reads as TGTGCCAGCAGTGACCAACGACAGCTCCAAGAGACCCAGTACTTC.

The J gene is TRBJ1-1, the V gene TRBV7-2, with 7 bases matching TRBD1. V lost 6 bases, J lost 0 bases, and 7 bases stayed unmatched. This CDR3 has 15 residues. Germline values: CDR1 SGHTA, CDR2 FQGNSA. As DNA, the CDR3 is TGTGCCAGCAGGAGCGGGGGACAGATGAACACTGAAGCTTTCTTT. Amino acid sequence: CASRSGGQMNTEAFF.

With respect to this clonotype: The conserved phenylalanine or tryptophan is not found at the CDR3 terminus, so this likely reflects a read error. The V gene is TRBV7-9, the J gene TRBJ1-2, with D unclear. The germline gives CDR1 SEHNR, CDR2 FQNEAQ (reference sequence). The CDR3 is 14 residues long. Here the CDR3 DNA reads TGCGCCAGCAGCTTACGGCCGGCCTTGGAAGGCTACACCCTC. Its translation: CASSLRPALEGYTL.

This clonotype occurred a few times. The chain employs TRBV10-1 and TRBJ2-5; tentative D call: TRBD2 (7 bases). V was trimmed by 6 bases and J by 3 bases, leaving 14 bases between them. The CDR3 is made up of 14 amino acids. Germline values: CDR1 WNHNN, CDR2 SYGVQD (reference sequence). CDR3 region: CASSRGGGEETQYF. The CDR3 nucleotides read TGCGCCAGCAGCCGCGGAGGGGGGGAAGAGACCCAGTACTTC.

Turning to this clonotype: A single base separates this from a much larger clone, so it may be a read error. The V gene is TRBV2, the J gene TRBJ1-2, with D tentatively TRBD1 (6 bases). The CDR3 loop spans 12 amino acids. The ends were cut back, 4 bases at V and 8 bases at J, with 11 bases in the middle. Germline CDR1 reads SNHLY; CDR2 reads FYNNEI. In nucleotides, the CDR3 is TGTGCCAGCAGTGCACAGGGACGCGGCTACACCTTC. As protein: CASSAQGRGYTF.

The gene calls are TRBV7-9 and TRBJ1-1, with D hard to call. This CDR3 has 17 amino acids. Germline values: CDR1 SEHNR, CDR2 FQNEAQ (reference sequence). Deletions cut 0 bases from V and 2 bases from J, with 16 bases between. DNA for the CDR3: TGTGCCAGCAGCTTAGCCACAAAGCAGTCCCCTAACACTGAAGCTTTCTTT. It is translated as CASSLATKQSPNTEAFF.

This clonotype was seen ten or more times. The rearrangement joins TRBV2 to TRBJ2-5, with 9 bases fitting TRBD1. V lost 3 bases and J lost 2; bases outside the gene matches: 7. This CDR3 spans 16 amino acids. Germline lookup yields CDR1 SNHLY and CDR2 FYNNEI. CDR3 DNA: TGTGCCAGCAGTGATGACCGGGACAGGGATCAAGAGACCCAGTACTTC. It encodes CASSDDRDRDQETQYF.

CDR3 protein: CASNRQGGEKLFF. CDR3 DNA sequence: TGTGCCAGCAACCGACAGGGCGGGGAAAAACTGTTTTTT. This rearrangement joins TRBV7-3 to TRBJ1-4; 7 bases line up with TRBD1. Germline trimming cut 7 bases from V and 8 bases from J; bases unmatched to any gene: 7. Germline V gene lookup returns CDR1 SGHTA and CDR2 FQGTGA. CDR3 length equals 13 residues.

This clonotype occurred many times. The V and J genes are TRBV7-2 and TRBJ2-7; the match to TRBD2 covers 9 bases. CDR1 is SGHTA and CDR2 is FQGNSA in the germline V gene. The V and J ends lost 0 bases and 7 bases, in that order; junction bases with no gene match: 7. The CDR3 is 15 residues long. CDR3 DNA sequence: TGTGCCAGCAGCTTAGCGCGTAGCGGGGGTTCTGAGCAGTACTTC. Translated: CASSLARSGGSEQYF.

CDR3: CSLGAGYTF. The DNA for the CDR3 is TGCAGCCTCGGGGCGGGCTACACCTTC. The gene calls are TRBV29-1 and TRBJ1-2; D is perhaps TRBD1 (5 bases). In germline, CDR1 is SQVTM, CDR2 ANQGSEA. V lost 8 bases, J lost 8 bases, and 9 bases lay in between. CDR3 size: 9 residues.

This clonotype was seen a few times. The chain uses TRBV19 and TRBJ1-3, with D possibly being TRBD1 (5 bases). This CDR3 contains 14 residues. Germline loops: CDR1 LNHDA, CDR2 SQIVND (reference sequence). The germline V and J ends were trimmed by 2 bases and 4 bases, with 9 bases remaining between them. DNA of the CDR3: TGTGCCAGTAGTATAATGGCAGGGGGAAACACCATATATTTT. It codes for CASSIMAGGNTIYF.

This sequence joins TRBV4-2 and TRBJ1-2; tentative D call: TRBD1 (6 bases). This CDR3 comprises 14 residues. The V and J ends lost 1 base and 8 bases respectively, with 14 bases between them. The germline V gene has CDR1 LGHNA and CDR2 YNFKEQ. The CDR3 DNA reads as TGTGCCAGCAGCCAAGCCTACAGGGTCGGCGGCTACACCTTC. Encoded protein: CASSQAYRVGGYTF.